This TCR beta chain originates from a study of T cell responses to AZD1222 COVID-19 vaccine. Regarding the study as a whole: Recipients of AZD1222 seropositive at baseline numbered only five or six.

As to this clone: What it recognizes is unknown.

Germline V gene lookup returns CDR1 GTSNPN and CDR2 SVGIG (reference sequence). This CDR3 is 13 amino acids long. Losses at the gene ends were 3 bases for V and 3 bases for J; bases not matched to a gene: 4. The assay was immunoSEQ multiplex PCR, and TCRdb's table has in-frame clones only and misses some. The top ten clones hold 2.5% to 4% of a sample with about 150,000 clones, about 92% of them seen once. The TCR sequence derives from an adult who received the AZD1222 COVID-19 vaccine. Sequencing used peripheral blood, obtained 28 days after the second AZD1222 dose. The chain joins TRBV30 to TRBJ1-1; 7 bases are shared with TRBD1. This chain's CDR3 is CAWSRGAYTEAFF. DNA of the CDR3: TGTGCCTGGAGCAGGGGGGCGTACACTGAAGCTTTCTTT.